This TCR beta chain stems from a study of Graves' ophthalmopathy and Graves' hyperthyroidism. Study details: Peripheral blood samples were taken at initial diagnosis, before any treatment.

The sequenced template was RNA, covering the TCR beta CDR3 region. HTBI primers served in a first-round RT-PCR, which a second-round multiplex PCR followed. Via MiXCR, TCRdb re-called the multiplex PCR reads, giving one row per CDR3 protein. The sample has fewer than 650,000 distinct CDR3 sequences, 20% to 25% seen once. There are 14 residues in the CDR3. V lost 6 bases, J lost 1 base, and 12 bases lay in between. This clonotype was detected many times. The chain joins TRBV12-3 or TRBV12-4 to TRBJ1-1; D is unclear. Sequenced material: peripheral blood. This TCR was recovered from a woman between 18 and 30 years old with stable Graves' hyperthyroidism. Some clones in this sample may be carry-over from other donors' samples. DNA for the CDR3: TGTGCCAGCAGCCCTCAAGTCCCGAACACTGAAGCTTTCTTT. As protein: CASSPQVPNTEAFF.